This T cell receptor beta chain was found in a study of blood T cell repertoires in COVID-19. Turning to the study itself: The samples span acute and convalescent COVID-19 from the United States, Italy and Spain. PBMCs, B-cell-depleted T cells, or T cells provided the cDNA or gDNA that made up the material.

Germline V CDR1 and CDR2: MGHRA, YSYEKL. Trimming took 6 bases from V and 6 from J, leaving 17 bases between them. CDR3 size: 14 residues. Authors' processing steps: Estimates of nucleated cell counts were drawn from the amplification of reference gene primers. Data came from immunoSEQ multiplex PCR; TCRdb stores just in-frame clones and leaves some out. From that table come the V and J calls and clone size; the DNA was used to work out D and trimming. The sample lists around 150,000 clones; roughly 86% were seen once. The V gene is TRBV4-1, the J gene TRBJ2-5; D may be TRBD1 (5 bases). The sample comprised peripheral blood. The TCR originated in a woman aged 60-75 years who had recovered from COVID-19. The CDR3 coding sequence is TGCGCCAGCAGGTTCATCAGGGTAGTGAAGACCCAGTACTTC. Its protein is CASRFIRVVKTQYF.